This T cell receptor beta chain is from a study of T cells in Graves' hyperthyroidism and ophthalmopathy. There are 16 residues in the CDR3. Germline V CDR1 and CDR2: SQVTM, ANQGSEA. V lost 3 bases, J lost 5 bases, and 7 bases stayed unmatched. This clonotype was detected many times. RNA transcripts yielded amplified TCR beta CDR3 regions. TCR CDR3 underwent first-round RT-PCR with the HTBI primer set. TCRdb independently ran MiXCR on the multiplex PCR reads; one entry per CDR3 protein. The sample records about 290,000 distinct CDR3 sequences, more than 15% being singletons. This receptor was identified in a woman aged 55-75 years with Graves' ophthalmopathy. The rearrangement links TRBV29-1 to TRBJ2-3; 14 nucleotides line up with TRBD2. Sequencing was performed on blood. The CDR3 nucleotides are TGCAGCGTTGATGGGACTAGCGGGAGTACGATAGATACGCAGTATTTT. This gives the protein CSVDGTSGSTIDTQYF.